The source of this T cell receptor (beta chain) is a study of beta chain features in type 1 diabetes. Broader study findings: The naive, central memory and Treg TCRB repertoires showed an apparent similarity that was greater among patients than among healthy donors. Within each of all four CD4+ subsets, Type 1 diabetes patients had TCRB CDR3s that were moderately but significantly shorter.

In its sample, this clone was seen a few times. The target antigen is unknown. CDR1 and CDR2 (germline): SGDLS, YYNGEE. The CDR3 is 15 amino acids. With V trimmed by 3 bases and J by 5 bases, 6 bases remained unmatched. Expressed TCRB transcripts were sequenced because the entire RNA isolate underwent reverse transcription. The assay was immunoSEQ multiplex PCR, and TCRdb's table has in-frame clones only and misses some. The table lists roughly 700,000 clones, 13% of them singletons. This chain links TRBV9 with TRBJ2-5; 11 bases line up with TRBD2. The receptor was derived from a man between 18 and 35 years old with type 1 diabetes. Sample: naive CD4+ T cells from blood. The CDR3: CASSARLAGMETQYF. In DNA form, the CDR3 reads TGTGCCAGCAGCGCAAGACTAGCGGGGATGGAGACCCAGTACTTC. The full variable domain, with the rest looked up from reference TRBV9 and TRBJ2-5, is DSGVTQTPKHLITATGQRVTLRCSPRSGDLSVYWYQQSLDQGLQFLIQYYNGEERAKGNILERFSAQQFPDLHSELNLSSLELGDSALYFCASSARLAGMETQYFGPGTRLLVL.